This TCR beta chain was identified in a study of cytomegalovirus exposure and HLA in healthy donors. Findings and limits, study-wide: Researchers catalogued under 200 TCR beta chains as cytomegalovirus-associated. The authors later found HLA-associated TCR beta chains more clonally expanded than equally common others. As confirmed in vitro, a few CMV-associated chains were specific for CMV antigens. High sensitivity and specificity were reportedly achieved when the classifier diagnosed cytomegalovirus status.

Primers for the PCR totalled 60 Vbeta and 13 Jbeta. The data were produced by immunoSEQ multiplex PCR, yet TCRdb's version contains in-frame clones alone and is incomplete. Of about 150,000 clones in the sample, 85% were seen once. Germline lookup yields CDR1 LNHDA and CDR2 SQIVND (reference sequence). This CDR3 has 15 amino acids. Trimming cost V 0 bases and J 0 bases, with 6 bases left between them. Concerning this clone itself: Its antigen is undetermined.

The chain couples TRBV19 to TRBJ2-1, with a weak D call TRBD2 (5 bases). This sequence was found in a boy aged 2 to 10 in good health and CMV-seronegative. Sequenced material: PBMCs. This CDR3 reads CASSIDGSSYNEQFF. CDR3 sequence (DNA): TGTGCCAGTAGTATAGATGGGAGCTCCTACAATGAGCAGTTCTTC.